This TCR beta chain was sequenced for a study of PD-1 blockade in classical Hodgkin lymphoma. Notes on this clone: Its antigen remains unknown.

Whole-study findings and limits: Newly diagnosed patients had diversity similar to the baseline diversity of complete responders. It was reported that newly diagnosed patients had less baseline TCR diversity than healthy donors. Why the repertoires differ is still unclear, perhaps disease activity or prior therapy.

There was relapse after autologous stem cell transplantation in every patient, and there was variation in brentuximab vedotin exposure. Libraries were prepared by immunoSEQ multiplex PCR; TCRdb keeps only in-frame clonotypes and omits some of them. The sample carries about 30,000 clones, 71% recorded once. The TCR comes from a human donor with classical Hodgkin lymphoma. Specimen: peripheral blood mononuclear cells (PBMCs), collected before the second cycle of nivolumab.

CDR3 protein: CASSLAGGVYEQYF. The CDR3, as DNA: TGTGCCAGCAGCTTGGCGGGGGGGGTCTACGAGCAGTACTTC. The chain carries TRBV7-6 and TRBJ2-7; 9 bases are a match to TRBD2. V dropped 3 bases and J dropped 3; count of bases not matched to a gene: 3. The germline V gene encodes CDR1 SGHVS and CDR2 FNYEAQ. The CDR3 totals 14 residues.